The entry below describes one TCR beta chain. Its antigen is as yet unknown. With 60 Vbeta and 13 Jbeta primers, the PCR was carried out. Generated by immunoSEQ multiplex PCR, the TCRdb table keeps only in-frame clones and is missing some. The sample records 100,000 to 120,000 clones, under 90% being singletons. Germline-derived CDR1 and CDR2 are SGDLS and YYNGEE. Trimming left V 0 bases short and J 0 bases short, with 6 bases between. This CDR3 has 14 residues. The sample belongs to a study of cytomegalovirus exposure and HLA in healthy donors. Study overall: An analysis done earlier identified 100 million to 140 million unique TCR beta sequences from around 180 million T cells. Overall study results and limits: Researchers reported in a later analysis that a missense DCLRE1C variant was tied to TCR beta V- and J-gene trimming. A few V segments could not be told apart, such as TRBV6-2 and TRBV6-3, and were left out. Most TCR beta V segments were productive about 87% or about 30% of the time in an earlier analysis.

This receptor was taken from a woman aged 18-29 years in good health and CMV-seronegative. This rearrangement joins TRBV9 to TRBJ1-1; TRBD1 might be the D (6 bases). The sequenced sample was PBMCs. The DNA of the CDR3 is TGTGCCAGCAGCGTAGAGGGGGTGAACACTGAAGCTTTCTTT. Translating gives CASSVEGVNTEAFF.